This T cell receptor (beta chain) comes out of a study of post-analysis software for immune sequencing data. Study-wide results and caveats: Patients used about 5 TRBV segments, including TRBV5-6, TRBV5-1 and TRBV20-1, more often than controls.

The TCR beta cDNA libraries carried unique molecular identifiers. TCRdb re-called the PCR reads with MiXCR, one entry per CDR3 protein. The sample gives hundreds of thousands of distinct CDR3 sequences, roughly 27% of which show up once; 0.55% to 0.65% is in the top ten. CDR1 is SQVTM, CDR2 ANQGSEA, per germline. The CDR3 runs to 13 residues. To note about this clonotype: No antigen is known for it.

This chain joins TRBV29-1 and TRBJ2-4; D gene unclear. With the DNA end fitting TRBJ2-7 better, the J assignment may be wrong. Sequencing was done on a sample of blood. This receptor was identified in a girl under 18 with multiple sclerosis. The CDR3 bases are TGCAGCGTTGAGAGTGATCACCGCCACGAGCAGTACTTC. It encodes CSVESDHRHEQYF.